The sequence of this T cell receptor (beta chain) was determined in a study of patients and donors after allogeneic stem cell transplantation. This clonotype has just a few counts. Per the germline V gene, CDR1 is MNHEY and CDR2 is SVGAGI. The CDR3 sequence is 13 residues long. The V end was cut by 3 bases, the J end by 1 base, with 7 bases between. TCRdb called the RT-PCR reads again in MiXCR, with one record for every CDR3 protein. Counted here are some 160,000 distinct CDR3 sequences, nearly 25% occurring once; the ten biggest clones make up around 26%. The sequencing input was blood, either unsorted or a sorted T cell fraction (not recorded which). This chain connects TRBV6-5 to TRBJ2-7; D not certain. The origin of this receptor is a human donor who was either an allogeneic HSCT recipient or a stem cell or donor lymphocyte infusion donor (not recorded which). It is not recorded whose cells these are; they may come from a transplant donor. CDR3 protein: CASSYGPSYEQYF. The CDR3 DNA reads TGTGCCAGCAGTTATGGACCGTCCTACGAGCAGTACTTC.